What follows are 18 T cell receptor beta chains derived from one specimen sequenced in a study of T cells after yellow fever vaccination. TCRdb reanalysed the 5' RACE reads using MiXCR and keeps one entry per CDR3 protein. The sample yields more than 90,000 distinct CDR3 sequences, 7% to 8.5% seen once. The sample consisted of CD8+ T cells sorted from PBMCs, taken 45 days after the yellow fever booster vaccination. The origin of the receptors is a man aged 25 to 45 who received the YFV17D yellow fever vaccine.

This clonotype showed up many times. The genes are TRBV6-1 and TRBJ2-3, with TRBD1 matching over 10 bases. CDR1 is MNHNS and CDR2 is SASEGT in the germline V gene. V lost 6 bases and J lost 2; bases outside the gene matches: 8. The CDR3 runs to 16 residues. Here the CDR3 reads CASRQTGGLLTDTQYF. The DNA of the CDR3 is TGTGCCAGCAGACAGACAGGGGGCCTCCTCACAGATACGCAGTATTTT.

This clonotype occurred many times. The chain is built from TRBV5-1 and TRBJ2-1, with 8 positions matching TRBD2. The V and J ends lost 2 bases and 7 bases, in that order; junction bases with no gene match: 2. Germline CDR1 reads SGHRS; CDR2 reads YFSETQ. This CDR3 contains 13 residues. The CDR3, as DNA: TGCGCCAGCAGCTTCGGCGGGAGGAATGAGCAGTTCTTC. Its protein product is CASSFGGRNEQFF.

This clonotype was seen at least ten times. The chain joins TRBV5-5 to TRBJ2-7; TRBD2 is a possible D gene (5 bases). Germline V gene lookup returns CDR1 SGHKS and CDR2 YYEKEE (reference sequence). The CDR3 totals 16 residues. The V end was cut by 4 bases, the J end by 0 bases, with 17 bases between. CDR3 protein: CASSLYELGSSYEQYF. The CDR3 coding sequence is TGTGCCAGCAGCCTCTACGAGCTGGGGAGCTCCTACGAGCAGTACTTC.

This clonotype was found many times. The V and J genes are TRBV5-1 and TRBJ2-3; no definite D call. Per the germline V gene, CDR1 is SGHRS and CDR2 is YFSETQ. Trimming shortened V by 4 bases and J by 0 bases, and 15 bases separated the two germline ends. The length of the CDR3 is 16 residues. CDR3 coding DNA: TGCGCCAGCAGCCCAAGGACGGTAACTAGCACAGATACGCAGTATTTT. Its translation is CASSPRTVTSTDTQYF.

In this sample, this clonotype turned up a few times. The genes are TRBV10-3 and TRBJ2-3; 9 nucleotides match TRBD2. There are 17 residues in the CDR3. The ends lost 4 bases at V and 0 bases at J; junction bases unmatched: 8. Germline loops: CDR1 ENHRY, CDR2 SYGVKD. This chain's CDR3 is CAISVEAGGTSTDTQYF. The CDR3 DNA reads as TGTGCCATCAGTGTCGAAGCGGGAGGAACTAGCACAGATACGCAGTATTTT.

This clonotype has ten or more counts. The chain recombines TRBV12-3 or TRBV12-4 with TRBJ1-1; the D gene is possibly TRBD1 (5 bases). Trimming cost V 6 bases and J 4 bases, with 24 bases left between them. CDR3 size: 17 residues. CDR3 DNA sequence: TGTGCCAGCAGCCAACGCCGGGACTTAGGCCATGGCACTGAAGCTTTCTTT. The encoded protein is CASSQRRDLGHGTEAFF.

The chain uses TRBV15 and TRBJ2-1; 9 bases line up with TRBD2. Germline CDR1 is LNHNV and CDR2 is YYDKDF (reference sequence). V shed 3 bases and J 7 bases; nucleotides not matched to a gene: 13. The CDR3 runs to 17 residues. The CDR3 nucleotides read TGTGCCACCAGCAGTCTCTCCGGGACTAGCCCAGGTAATGAGCAGTTCTTC. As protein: CATSSLSGTSPGNEQFF.

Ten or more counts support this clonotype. CDR3 protein: CASSLGRAFQETQYF. CDR3 sequence (DNA): TGTGCCAGCAGCTTGGGCAGGGCCTTTCAAGAGACCCAGTACTTC. The chain has TRBV7-9 and TRBJ2-5, with D maybe TRBD1 (5 bases). The CDR3 totals 15 residues. Trimming shortened V by 3 bases and J by 2 bases, and 13 bases separated the two germline ends. Germline CDR1 and CDR2: SEHNR and FQNEAQ (reference sequence). The full variable domain, with the rest looked up from reference TRBV7-9 and TRBJ2-5, is DTGVSQNPRHKITKRGQNVTFRCDPISEHNRLYWYRQTLGQGPEFLTYFQNEAQLEKSRLLSDRFSAERPKGSFSTLEIQRTEQGDSAMYLCASSLGRAFQETQYFGPGTRLLVL.

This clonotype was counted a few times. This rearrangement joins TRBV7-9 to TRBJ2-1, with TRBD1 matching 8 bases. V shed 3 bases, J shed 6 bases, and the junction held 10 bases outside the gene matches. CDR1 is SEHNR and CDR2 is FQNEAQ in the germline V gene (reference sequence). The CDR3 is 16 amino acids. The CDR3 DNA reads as TGTGCCAGCAGCTTGCGACAGGGGCCTCCTGGCAATGAGCAGTTCTTC. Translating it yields CASSLRQGPPGNEQFF.

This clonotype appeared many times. The CDR3 nucleotides read TGTGCCACGAGGCGGGAGATTCGGTCCTACAATGAGCAGTTCTTC. It codes for CATRREIRSYNEQFF. The chain carries TRBV6-1 and TRBJ2-1; 7 nucleotides match TRBD2. Germline trimming cut 10 bases from V and 1 base from J; bases unmatched to any gene: 10. This CDR3 region has 15 residues. Germline V gene data show CDR1 as MNHNS and CDR2 as SASEGT.

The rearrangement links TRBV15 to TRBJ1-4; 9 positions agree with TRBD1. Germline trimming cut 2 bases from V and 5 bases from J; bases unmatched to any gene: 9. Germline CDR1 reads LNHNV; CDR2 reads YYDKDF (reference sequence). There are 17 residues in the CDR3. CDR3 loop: CATSRLSPGTGNEKLFF. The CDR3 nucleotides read TGTGCCACCAGCAGACTGAGCCCCGGGACAGGGAATGAAAAACTGTTTTTT.

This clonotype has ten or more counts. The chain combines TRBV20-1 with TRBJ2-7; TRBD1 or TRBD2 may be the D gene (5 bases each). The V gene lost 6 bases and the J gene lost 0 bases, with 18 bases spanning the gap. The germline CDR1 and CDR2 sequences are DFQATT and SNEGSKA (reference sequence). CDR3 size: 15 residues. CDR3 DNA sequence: TGCAGTGCAAAAGACTTGGGACGGAACTCCTACGAGCAGTACTTC. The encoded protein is CSAKDLGRNSYEQYF.

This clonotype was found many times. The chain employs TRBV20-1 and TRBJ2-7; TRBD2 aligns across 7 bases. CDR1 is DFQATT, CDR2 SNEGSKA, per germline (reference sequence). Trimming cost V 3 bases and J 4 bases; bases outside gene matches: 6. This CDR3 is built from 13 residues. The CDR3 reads CSASNLAVYEQYF. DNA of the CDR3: TGCAGTGCTAGCAACCTAGCGGTTTACGAGCAGTACTTC.

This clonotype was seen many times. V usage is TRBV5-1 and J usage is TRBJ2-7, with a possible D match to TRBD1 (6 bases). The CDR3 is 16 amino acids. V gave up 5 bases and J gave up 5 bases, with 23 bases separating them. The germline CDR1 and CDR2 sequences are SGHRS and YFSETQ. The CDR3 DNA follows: TGCGCCAGCAGTTCAACAGGGATCTCGCTCGGTAACGAGCAGTACTTC. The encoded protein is CASSSTGISLGNEQYF.

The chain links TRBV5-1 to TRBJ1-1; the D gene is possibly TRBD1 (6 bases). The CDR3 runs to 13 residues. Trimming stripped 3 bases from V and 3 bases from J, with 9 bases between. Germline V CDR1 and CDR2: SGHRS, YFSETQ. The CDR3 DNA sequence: TGCGCCAGCAGCTACAGGGAAGACACTGAAGCTTTCTTT. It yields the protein CASSYREDTEAFF.

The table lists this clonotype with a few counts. DNA of the CDR3: TGTGCCGCCGCATTAAGCTCCTACAATGAGCAGTTCTTC. Translating gives CAAALSSYNEQFF. The rearrangement links TRBV19 to TRBJ2-1; no firm D call. V lost 11 bases, J lost 0 bases, and 11 bases lay in between. CDR1 LNHDA and CDR2 SQIVND come from the germline V gene (reference sequence). CDR3 length equals 13 residues.

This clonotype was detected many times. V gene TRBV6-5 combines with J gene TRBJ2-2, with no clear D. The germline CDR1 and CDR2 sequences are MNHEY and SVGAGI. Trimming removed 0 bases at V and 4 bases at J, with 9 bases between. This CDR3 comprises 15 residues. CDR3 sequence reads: CASSYSIVGTGELFF. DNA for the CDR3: TGTGCCAGCAGTTACTCGATAGTGGGCACCGGGGAGCTGTTTTTT.

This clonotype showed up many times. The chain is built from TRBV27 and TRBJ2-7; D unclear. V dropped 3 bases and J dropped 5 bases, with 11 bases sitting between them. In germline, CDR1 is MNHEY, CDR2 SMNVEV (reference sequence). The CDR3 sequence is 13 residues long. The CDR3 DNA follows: TGTGCCAGCAGTTTTAGCAGGCTGCACGAGCAGTACTTC. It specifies CASSFSRLHEQYF.